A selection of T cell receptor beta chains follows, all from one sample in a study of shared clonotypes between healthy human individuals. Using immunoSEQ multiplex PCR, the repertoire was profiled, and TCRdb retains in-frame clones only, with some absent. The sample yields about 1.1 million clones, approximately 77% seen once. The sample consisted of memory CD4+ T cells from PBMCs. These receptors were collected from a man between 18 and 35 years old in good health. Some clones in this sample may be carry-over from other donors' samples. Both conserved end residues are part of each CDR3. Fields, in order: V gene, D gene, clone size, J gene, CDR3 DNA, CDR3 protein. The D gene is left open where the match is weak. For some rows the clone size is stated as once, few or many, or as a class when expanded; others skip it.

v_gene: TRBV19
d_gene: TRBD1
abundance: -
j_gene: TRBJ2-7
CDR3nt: TGCGCCACCGGGACAGTCCCCTACGAGCAGTACTTC
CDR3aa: CATGTVPYEQYF

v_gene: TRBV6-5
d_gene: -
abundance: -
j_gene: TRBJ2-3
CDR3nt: TGTGCCAGCAGTTACTCGAATGTAGACGCCTCTCGGTATTTT
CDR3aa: CASSYSNVDASRYF

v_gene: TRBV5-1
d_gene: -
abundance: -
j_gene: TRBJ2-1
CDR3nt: TGCGCCAGCAGCATGGACACCCACAATGAGCAGTTCTTC
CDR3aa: CASSMDTHNEQFF

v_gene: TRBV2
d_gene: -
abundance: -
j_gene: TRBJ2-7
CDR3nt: TGTACCAGCAGTGCCCGGGGACTCTACGAGCAGTACTTC
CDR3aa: CTSSARGLYEQYF

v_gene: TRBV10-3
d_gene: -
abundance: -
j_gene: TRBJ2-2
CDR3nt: TGTGCCATCAAAAACTCGGGGGCCGACACCGGGGAGCTGTTTTTT
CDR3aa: CAIKNSGADTGELFF

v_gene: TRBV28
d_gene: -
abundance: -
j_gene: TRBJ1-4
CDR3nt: TGTGCCAGCAGTCAGCTACGGACGGATGAAAAACTGTTTTTT
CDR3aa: CASSQLRTDEKLFF

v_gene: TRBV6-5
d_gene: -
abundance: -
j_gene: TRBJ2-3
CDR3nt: TGTGCCAGCACCTCGACTGGATCTACGCAGTATTTT
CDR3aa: CASTSTGSTQYF

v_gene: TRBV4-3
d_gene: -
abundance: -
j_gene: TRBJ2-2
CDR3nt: TGCGCCAGCAGCCCAGCCTCGGGCGGTACCGGGGAGCTGTTTTTT
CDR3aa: CASSPASGGTGELFF

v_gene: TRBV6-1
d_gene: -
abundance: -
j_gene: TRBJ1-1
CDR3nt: TGTGCCAGCAGTGAAGTCGACAGCCGGTCGGCCGTAGGTGACGAAGCTTTCTTT
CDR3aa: CASSEVDSRSAVGDEAFF

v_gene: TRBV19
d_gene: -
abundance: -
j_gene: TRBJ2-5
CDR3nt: TGTGCCAGTAGTATGGCACCTAGAGGGTTTGGAGAGACCCAGTACTTC
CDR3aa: CASSMAPRGFGETQYF

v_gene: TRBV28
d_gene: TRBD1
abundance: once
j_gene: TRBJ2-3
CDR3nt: TGTGCCAGCAGCTTGGGACAGGGGGTTACGAATACGCAGTATTTT
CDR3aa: CASSLGQGVTNTQYF

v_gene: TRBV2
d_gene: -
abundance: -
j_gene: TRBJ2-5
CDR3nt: TGTGCCAGCAGTGAAATTTCGGACCAAGAGACCCAGTACTTC
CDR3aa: CASSEISDQETQYF

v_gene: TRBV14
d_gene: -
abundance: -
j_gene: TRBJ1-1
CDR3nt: TGTGCCAGCAGCCTAAGGCCGAGGAACACTGAAGCTTTCTTT
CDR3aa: CASSLRPRNTEAFF

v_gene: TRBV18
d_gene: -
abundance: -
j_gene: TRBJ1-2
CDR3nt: TGTGCCAGCTCACCACCGAGAGGGGACCTCTATGGCTGCACCTTC
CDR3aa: CASSPPRGDLYGCTF

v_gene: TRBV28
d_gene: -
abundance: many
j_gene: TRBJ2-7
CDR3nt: TGTGCCATACTCCCGGACGGAGCCTACGAGCAGTACTTC
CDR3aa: CAILPDGAYEQYF

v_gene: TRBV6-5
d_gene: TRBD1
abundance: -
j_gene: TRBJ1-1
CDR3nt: TGTGCCAGCGGGATCGGACAGGATCGTGAAGCTTTCTTT
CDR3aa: CASGIGQDREAFF

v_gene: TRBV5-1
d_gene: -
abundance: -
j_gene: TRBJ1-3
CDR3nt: TGCGCCAGCAGCTTGGGACAGGCGAGCTCTGGAAACACCATATATTTT
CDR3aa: CASSLGQASSGNTIYF

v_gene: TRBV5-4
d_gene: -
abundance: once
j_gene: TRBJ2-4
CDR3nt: TGTGCCAGCAGCTTGGCCACGACCAAAAACATTCAGTACTTC
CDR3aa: CASSLATTKNIQYF

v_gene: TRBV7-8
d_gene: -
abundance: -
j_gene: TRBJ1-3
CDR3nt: TGTGCCAGCAGCTACCTGACCCCACCTAGTGAAGGAAACACCATATATTTT
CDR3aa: CASSYLTPPSEGNTIYF

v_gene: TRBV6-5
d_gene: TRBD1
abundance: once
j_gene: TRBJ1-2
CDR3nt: TGTGCCAGCACCAACGACAGGGGGCTTGGCTACACCTTC
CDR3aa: CASTNDRGLGYTF

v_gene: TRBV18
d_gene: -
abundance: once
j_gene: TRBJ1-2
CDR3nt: TGTGCCAGCTCGCTAACTGGGAGACGATCCTATGGCTACACCTTC
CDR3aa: CASSLTGRRSYGYTF

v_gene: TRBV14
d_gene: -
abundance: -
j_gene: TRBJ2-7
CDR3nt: TGTGCCAGCAGCCCTCGGAGGCGGCTCGAGCAGTACTTC
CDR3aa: CASSPRRRLEQYF

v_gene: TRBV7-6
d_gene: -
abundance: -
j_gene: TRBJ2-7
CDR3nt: TGTGCCAGCAGCCCGAATAGGTACGAGCAGTACTTC
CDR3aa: CASSPNRYEQYF

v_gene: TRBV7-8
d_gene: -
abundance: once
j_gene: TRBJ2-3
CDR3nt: TGTGCCAGCAGCGCCAGCACAGATACGCAGTATTTT
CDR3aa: CASSASTDTQYF

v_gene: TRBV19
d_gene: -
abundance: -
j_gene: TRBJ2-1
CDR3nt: TGTGCCAGTAGTATGAGGCCCTACAATGAGCAGTTCTTC
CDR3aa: CASSMRPYNEQFF

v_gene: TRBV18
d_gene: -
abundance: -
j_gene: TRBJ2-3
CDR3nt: TGTGCCAGCTCATCTGAAGATACGCAGTATTTT
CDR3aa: CASSSEDTQYF

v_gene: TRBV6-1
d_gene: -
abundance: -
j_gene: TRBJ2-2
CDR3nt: TGTGCCAGCAGTGAATCCAGGCCCGGGGAGCTGTTTTTT
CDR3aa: CASSESRPGELFF

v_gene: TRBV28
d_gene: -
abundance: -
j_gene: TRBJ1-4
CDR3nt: TGTGCCAGCAGTTTAGTAAAGGAAAAACTGTTTTTT
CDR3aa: CASSLVKEKLFF

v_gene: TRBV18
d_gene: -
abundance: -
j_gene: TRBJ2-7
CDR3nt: TGTGCCAGCTCACCATGGGACGGAGACGAGCAGTACTTC
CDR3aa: CASSPWDGDEQYF

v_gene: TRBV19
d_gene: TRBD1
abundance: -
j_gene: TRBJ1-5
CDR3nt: TGTGCCAGTTCACCCTTGACAGGGATCGCCAATCAGCCCCAGCATTTT
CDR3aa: CASSPLTGIANQPQHF

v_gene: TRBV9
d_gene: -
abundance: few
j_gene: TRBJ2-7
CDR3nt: TGTGCCAGCAGCCGAGAGACAAGTACCTACGAGCAGTACTTC
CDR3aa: CASSRETSTYEQYF

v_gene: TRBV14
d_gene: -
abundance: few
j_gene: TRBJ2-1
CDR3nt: TGTGCCAGCAGCCCGCTAAGGGGGGGCTATATCCATGAGCAGTTCTTC
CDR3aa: CASSPLRGGYIHEQFF

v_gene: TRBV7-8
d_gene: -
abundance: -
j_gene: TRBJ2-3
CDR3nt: TGTGCCAGCAGCCCACAAGCGGGTGCAGATACGCAGTATTTT
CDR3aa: CASSPQAGADTQYF

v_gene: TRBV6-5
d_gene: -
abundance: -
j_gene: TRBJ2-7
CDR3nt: TGTGCCAGCAGTAACTCGGGGGCAGGGGAGCAGTACTTC
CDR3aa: CASSNSGAGEQYF

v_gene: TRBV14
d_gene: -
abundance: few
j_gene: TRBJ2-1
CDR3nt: TGTGCCAGCAGCCGAATCGGCGGCAGGGGCAATGAGCAGTTCTTC
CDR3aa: CASSRIGGRGNEQFF

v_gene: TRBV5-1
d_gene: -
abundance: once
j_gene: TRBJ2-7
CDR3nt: TGCGCCAGCAGGCCCCGGGCGGACGGTGCCTACGAGCAGTACTTC
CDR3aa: CASRPRADGAYEQYF

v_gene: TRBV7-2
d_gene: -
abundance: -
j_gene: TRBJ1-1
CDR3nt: TGTGCCAGCATCTCCCAGTATTTGAACACTGAAGCTTTCTTT
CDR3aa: CASISQYLNTEAFF

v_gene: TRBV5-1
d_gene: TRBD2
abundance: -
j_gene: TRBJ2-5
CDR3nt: TGCGCCAGCAGCTTGGGTCTAGCGGGAGATGAGACCCAGTACTTC
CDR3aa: CASSLGLAGDETQYF

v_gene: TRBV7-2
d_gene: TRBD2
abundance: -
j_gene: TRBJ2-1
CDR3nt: TGTGCCAGCAGCCACTACGGGACTAGAGGGGACAATGAGCAGTTCTTC
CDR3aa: CASSHYGTRGDNEQFF

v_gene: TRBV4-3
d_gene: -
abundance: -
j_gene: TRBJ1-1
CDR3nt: TGCGCCAGCAGCCAAGAGCGAAGAAACACTGAAGCTTTCTTT
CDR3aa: CASSQERRNTEAFF

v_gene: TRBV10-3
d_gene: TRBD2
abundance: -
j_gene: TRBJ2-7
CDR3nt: TGTGCCATCAGTGAGTCGACTAGCGGGAGTCCCGAGCAGTACTTC
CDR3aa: CAISESTSGSPEQYF

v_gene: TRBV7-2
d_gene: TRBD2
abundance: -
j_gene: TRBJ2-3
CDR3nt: TGTGCCAGCAGCTTTGCGGGAGGGGCAGATACGCAGTATTTT
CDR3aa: CASSFAGGADTQYF

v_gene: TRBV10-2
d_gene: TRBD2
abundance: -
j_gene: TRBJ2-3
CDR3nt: TGCGCCAGCTCGGGACTAGCGGGAGATACGCAGTATTTT
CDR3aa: CASSGLAGDTQYF

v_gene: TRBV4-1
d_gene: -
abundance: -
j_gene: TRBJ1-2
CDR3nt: TGCGCCAGCAGCCCCGTGGGGGGCTATGGCTACACCTTC
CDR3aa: CASSPVGGYGYTF

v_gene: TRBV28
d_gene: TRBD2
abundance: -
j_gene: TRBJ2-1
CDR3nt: TGTGCCAGCAGTTTATTCCGCCTAGCGGACAATGAGCAGTTCTTC
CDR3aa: CASSLFRLADNEQFF

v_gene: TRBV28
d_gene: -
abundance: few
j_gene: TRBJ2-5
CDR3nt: TGTGCCAGCAGTTTGGGGGGACTCCAAGAGACCCAGTACTTC
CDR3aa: CASSLGGLQETQYF

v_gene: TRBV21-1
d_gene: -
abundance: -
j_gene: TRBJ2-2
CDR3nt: TGTGCCAGCAGCAAAGTGTTCGGGGGATGGGGCACCGGGGAGCTGTTTTTT
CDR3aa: CASSKVFGGWGTGELFF